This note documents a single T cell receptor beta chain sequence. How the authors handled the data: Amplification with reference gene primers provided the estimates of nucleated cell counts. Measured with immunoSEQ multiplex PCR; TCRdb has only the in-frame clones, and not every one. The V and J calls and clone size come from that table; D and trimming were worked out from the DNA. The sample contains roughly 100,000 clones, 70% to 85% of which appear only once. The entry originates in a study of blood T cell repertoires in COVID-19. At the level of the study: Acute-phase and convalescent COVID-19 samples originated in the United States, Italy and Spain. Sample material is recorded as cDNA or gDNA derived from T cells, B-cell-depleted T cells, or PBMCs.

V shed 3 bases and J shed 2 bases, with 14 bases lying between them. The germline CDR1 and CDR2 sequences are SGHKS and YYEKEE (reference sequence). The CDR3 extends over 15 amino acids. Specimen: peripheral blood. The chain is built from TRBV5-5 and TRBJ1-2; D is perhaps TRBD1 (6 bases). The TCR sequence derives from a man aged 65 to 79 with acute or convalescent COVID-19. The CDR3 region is CASSSRGAANYGYTF. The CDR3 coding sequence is TGTGCCAGCAGCTCCAGGGGAGCAGCGAACTATGGCTACACCTTC.